This TCR beta chain was sequenced during a study of response to subunit inactivated influenza vaccine. The CDR3 consists of 14 residues. V lost 5 bases and J lost 8, with 17 bases in between. In germline, CDR1 is SGHTA, CDR2 FQGTGA. TCRdb recomputed calls from the RT-PCR reads with MiXCR, one row per CDR3 protein. This table has around 540,000 distinct CDR3 sequences, approximately 12% appearing once. This sequence was found in a man in his fifties who received an inactivated influenza vaccine. V gene TRBV7-3 combines with J gene TRBJ2-3; possibly TRBD1 or TRBD2 for D (6 bases each). The source material was PBMCs from blood, sampled on the day of vaccination. The CDR3 region has the DNA TGTGCCAGCAGCCTAAACCCGGGGGCGGGTACGCAGTATTTT. This codes for CASSLNPGAGTQYF. Filled out from reference TRBV7-3 and TRBJ2-3, the complete variable domain reads GAGVSQTPSNKVTEKGKYVELRCDPISGHTALYWYRQSLGQGPEFLIYFQGTGAADDSGLPNDRFFAVRPEGSVSTLKIQRTERGDSAVYLCASSLNPGAGTQYFGPGTRLTVL.